These T cell receptor beta chains were read from a single sample in a study of T cells in Graves' hyperthyroidism and ophthalmopathy. TCRdb passed the multiplex PCR reads through MiXCR, listing each CDR3 protein once. The data contain about half a million distinct CDR3 sequences, around 21% of them singletons. Sequenced material: blood. The origin of the receptors is a man aged 18 to 35 with Graves' hyperthyroidism. CDR3s include the opening cysteine and the closing phenylalanine or tryptophan. The D gene is left open where the match is weak. Expanded clones are given a class, and other clones once, few, many or no size at all.

j_call	clone_size	d_call	v_call	cdr3_nt	cdr3_aa
TRBJ2-2	many	-	TRBV29-1	TGCAGCGCTCGACAGGTGGACACCGGGGAGCTGTTTTTT	CSARQVDTGELFF
TRBJ2-5	few	-	TRBV7-7	TGTGCTAGCACCCCCTTGTATCAGACCCAGTACTTC	CASTPLYQTQYF
TRBJ1-1	many	-	TRBV6-5	TGTGCCAGCAGTTACTCACCCGGGGCCGAAGCTTTCTTT	CASSYSPGAEAFF
TRBJ1-1	few	-	TRBV20-1	TGCAGTGCTAGGGCCCTCGGGGTAGACACTGAAGCTTTCTTT	CSARALGVDTEAFF
TRBJ2-7	-	TRBD1	TRBV4-1	TGCGCCAGCAGCCAAGAATGGACAGGCACAGCCTACGAGCAGTACTTC	CASSQEWTGTAYEQYF
TRBJ1-5	many	-	TRBV20-1	TGCAGTGCTAGAGGGGGCAGGTTTAACAATCAGCCCCAGCATTTT	CSARGGRFNNQPQHF
TRBJ1-2	many	-	TRBV20-1	TGCAGTGCGGAAACACGGCCAGGCTACACCTTC	CSAETRPGYTF
TRBJ1-1	many	-	TRBV20-1	TGCAGTGCTCCCGACGGAATGAACACTGAAGCTTTCTTT	CSAPDGMNTEAFF
TRBJ2-5	-	TRBD1	TRBV6-1	TGTGCCAGCAGTGAAGCTACCGGGACAGACCTCCAAGAGACCCAGTACTTC	CASSEATGTDLQETQYF
TRBJ1-5	few	-	TRBV30	TGTGCCTGGAGTGTAGGGTGGGGTCAGCCCCAGCATTTT	CAWSVGWGQPQHF
TRBJ1-5	many	-	TRBV6-8	TGTGCCAGCAGTCCCGAGGCACAGCACCATCAGCCCCAGCATTTT	CASSPEAQHHQPQHF
TRBJ1-5	-	-	TRBV6-2/TRBV6-3	TGTGCCAGCAGTTACAGCATTGGAATCTATAGCAATCAGCCCCAGCATTTT	CASSYSIGIYSNQPQHF
TRBJ2-7	-	-	TRBV4-2	TGTGCCAGCAGCCAAGATCCCGTGACACCTTCCAAGCAGTACTTC	CASSQDPVTPSKQYF
TRBJ1-2	-	-	TRBV3-1	TGTGCCAGCAGCCAAGAATTGCCCCGAGGGGTTGATGGCTACACCTTC	CASSQELPRGVDGYTF
TRBJ1-5	once	-	TRBV2	TGTGCCAGCACCGGTCCCCTATATAAAGGGACACTGCATCAGCCCCAGCATTTT	CASTGPLYKGTLHQPQHF
TRBJ2-5	many	TRBD2	TRBV7-9	TGTGCCAGCAGCTTAACCCTAGCGGCCCCCCAAGAGACCCAGTACTTC	CASSLTLAAPQETQYF
TRBJ2-7	many	TRBD1	TRBV29-1	TGCAGCGTTAGGGGGCAGGGGTACGAGCAGTACTTC	CSVRGQGYEQYF
TRBJ2-2	-	-	TRBV6-5	TGTGCCAGCAGTTACTCGAGCAGGAACACCGGGGAGCTGTTTTTT	CASSYSSRNTGELFF
TRBJ1-5	once	-	TRBV10-3	TGTGCCATCAGTGAGTCTGACCAGGGGAGACAGCCCCAGCATTTT	CAISESDQGRQPQHF
TRBJ1-2	many	TRBD1	TRBV18	TGTGCCAGCTCACCAGGGACAGGAGGTGACTATGGCTACACCTTC	CASSPGTGGDYGYTF
TRBJ1-5	many	-	TRBV19	TGTGCCAGTACTAGGGGGTCTGGGCAGCCCCAGCATTTT	CASTRGSGQPQHF
TRBJ2-7	many	-	TRBV28	TGTGCCAGCGCCGGGTCCCGCGAGCAGTACTTC	CASAGSREQYF
TRBJ1-1	few	-	TRBV3-1	TGTGCCAGCAGCCCCGGTTTGGGGAACACTGAAGCTTTCTTT	CASSPGLGNTEAFF
TRBJ1-3	many	-	TRBV12-3/TRBV12-4	TGTGCCAGCAGGTCCGTCTCTGGAAACACCATATATTTT	CASRSVSGNTIYF
TRBJ1-1	-	TRBD1	TRBV19	TGTGCCACCGAGGGCAGGGGGCGGAACACTGAAGCTTTCTTT	CATEGRGRNTEAFF
TRBJ1-4	-	-	TRBV11-1	TGTGCCAGCAGCTTACCCCGGGCCGGGGCTAGTGAAAAACTGTTTTTT	CASSLPRAGASEKLFF